This entry is about one T cell receptor beta chain. CDR3 size: 15 residues. Germline V gene lookup returns CDR1 MNHNS and CDR2 SASEGT. TCRdb re-called the 5' RACE reads, yielding one record per CDR3 amino acid sequence without DNA. The sample totals 350,000 to 450,000 distinct CDR3 sequences. The data belong to a study of T cells expressing NK-cell markers. The sequenced sample consisted of blood T cells: a sorted CD56 or NKG2C T cell subset, CD4+ or CD8+ T cells, or bulk PBMC T cells (not recorded which). J is TRBJ2-4 and V is TRBV6-1; TCRdb names TRBD1, which stays unverified in the absence of DNA. The origin of this receptor is a man aged 18 to 69 in good health. Here the CDR3 reads CASSASGLAKNIQYF.